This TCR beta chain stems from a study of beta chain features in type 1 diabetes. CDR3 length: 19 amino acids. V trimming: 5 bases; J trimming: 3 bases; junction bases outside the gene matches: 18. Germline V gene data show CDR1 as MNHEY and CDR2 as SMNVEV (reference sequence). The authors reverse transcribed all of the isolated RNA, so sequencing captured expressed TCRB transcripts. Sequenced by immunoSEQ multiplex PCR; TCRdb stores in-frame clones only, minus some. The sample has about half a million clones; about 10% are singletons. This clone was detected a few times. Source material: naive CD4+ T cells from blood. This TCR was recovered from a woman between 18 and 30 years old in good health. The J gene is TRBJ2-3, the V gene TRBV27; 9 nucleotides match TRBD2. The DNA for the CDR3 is TGTGCCAGCAGTCCAGACCTACTTTGGCGGGAGGGGAGAACAGATACGCAGTATTTT. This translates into CASSPDLLWREGRTDTQYF.